A single sample is the source of the 13 T cell receptor beta chains below, sequenced in a study of cytomegalovirus exposure and HLA in healthy donors. Primers for the PCR totalled 60 Vbeta and 13 Jbeta. TCRdb's copy holds only in-frame clones and misses some; the assay was immunoSEQ multiplex PCR. In total, the table holds some 200,000 clones. Source material: PBMCs. The receptors originated from a girl aged 2-10 years in good health and CMV-seropositive.

The V and J genes are TRBV4-1 and TRBJ1-3, with 7 bases fitting TRBD1. The germline CDR1 and CDR2 sequences are MGHRA and YSYEKL. This CDR3 spans 15 amino acids. J gave up 1 base and V 1 base, and 1 base lay outside the gene matches. CDR3: CASSQATGSGNTIYF. The DNA of the CDR3 is TGCGCCAGCAGCCAAGCGACAGGGTCTGGAAACACCATATATTTT.

V usage is TRBV25-1 and J usage is TRBJ2-1, with TRBD2 identical over 10 bases. The V gene's germline CDR1 is MGHDK and CDR2 SYGVNS. The CDR3 totals 14 residues. Trimming took 5 bases from V and 10 from J; bases not matched to a gene: 8. This CDR3 reads CASSQAGGGGEQFF. The CDR3 DNA is TGTGCCAGCAGTCAAGCGGGAGGGGGAGGAGAGCAGTTCTTC.

The chain combines TRBV5-1 with TRBJ2-1; a possible D gene is TRBD2 (6 bases). Germline assignment: CDR1 SGHRS and CDR2 YFSETQ. Trimming took off 0 bases at V and 0 bases at J, with 7 bases between the two ends. CDR3 length: 15 residues. The CDR3, as DNA: TGCGCCAGCAGCTTGGTCGGGGGCTCCTACAATGAGCAGTTCTTC. Residues: CASSLVGGSYNEQFF.

The V gene is TRBV19, the J gene TRBJ1-1, with 7 bases identical to TRBD1. V lost 5 bases and J lost 3; bases outside the gene matches: 9. CDR1 is LNHDA, CDR2 SQIVND, per germline (reference sequence). The CDR3 has 15 residues. The CDR3: CASSVVTGSDTEAFF. The CDR3 DNA is TGTGCCAGTAGTGTCGTGACAGGGTCGGACACTGAAGCTTTCTTT.

The chain combines TRBV5-1 with TRBJ2-7, with 12 bases fitting TRBD2. Germline V gene data show CDR1 as SGHRS and CDR2 as YFSETQ. V lost 4 bases and J lost 7; bases outside the gene matches: 12. This CDR3 is 16 amino acids long. Here the CDR3 DNA reads TGCGCCAGCAGCCTTTCTCAACTAGCGGGAGGCGGAGAGCAGTACTTC. Translation: CASSLSQLAGGGEQYF.

The V gene is TRBV27, the J gene TRBJ2-1, with 10 bases lining up with TRBD2. V lost 7 bases to trimming and J lost 2 bases; unmatched junction nucleotides: 5. CDR1 is MNHEY and CDR2 is SMNVEV in the germline V gene (reference sequence). The CDR3 covers 15 residues. For the CDR3, the DNA is TGTGCCAGCACCCTGACTAGCGGGCCCTACAATGAGCAGTTCTTC. Its protein is CASTLTSGPYNEQFF.

J is TRBJ2-7 and V is TRBV2, with a possible D match to TRBD1 (6 bases). Germline lookup yields CDR1 SNHLY and CDR2 FYNNEI. Trimming cost V 6 bases and J 3 bases, with 15 bases left between them. The CDR3 loop spans 14 amino acids. CDR3 in DNA: TGTGCCAGCAGGGAAAATCGACAGGACTACGAGCAGTACTTC. It translates to CASRENRQDYEQYF.

The chain links TRBV20-1 to TRBJ2-1; possible D gene TRBD2, 6 bases. The CDR3 runs 11 residues. V lost 3 bases, J lost 7 bases, and 7 bases lay in between. Germline loops: CDR1 DFQATT, CDR2 SNEGSKA (reference sequence). The CDR3 sequence: CSASGSNEQFF. The CDR3 nucleotides are TGCAGTGCTAGCGGGAGTAATGAGCAGTTCTTC.

This chain joins TRBV18 and TRBJ2-1; 8 nucleotides match TRBD1. Per the germline V gene, CDR1 is KGHSH and CDR2 is LQKENI. V lost 7 bases to trimming and J lost 6 bases; unmatched junction nucleotides: 8. The CDR3 has 14 residues. This chain's CDR3 is CASYPGTGTNEQFF. CDR3 DNA: TGTGCCAGCTACCCCGGGACAGGTACCAATGAGCAGTTCTTC. The variable domain in full, completed from reference TRBV18 and TRBJ2-1, reads NAGVMQNPRHLVRRRGQEARLRCSPMKGHSHVYWYRQLPEEGLKFMVYLQKENIIDESGMPKERFSAEFPKEGPSILRIQQVVRGDSAAYFCASYPGTGTNEQFFGPGTRLTVL.

V is TRBV5-4 and J is TRBJ2-1; D possibly corresponds to TRBD2 (6 bases). Germline V gene sequence: CDR1 SGHNT, CDR2 YYREEE (reference sequence). Between the trimmed V and J ends, which lost 3 bases and 0 bases, there was a span of 13 bases. The CDR3 length is 16 residues. CDR3 region: CASSSLGGSSYNEQFF. The DNA for the CDR3 is TGTGCCAGCAGCTCCCTCGGGGGAAGCTCCTACAATGAGCAGTTCTTC.

This chain links TRBV5-1 with TRBJ2-1, with 7 nucleotides matching TRBD2. Unmatched junction bases numbered 3, after V lost 0 bases and J lost 3 bases. The CDR3 has 15 residues. The germline gives CDR1 SGHRS, CDR2 YFSETQ. CDR3 protein: CASSLGLAVYNEQFF. In DNA, the CDR3 is TGCGCCAGCAGCTTGGGTCTAGCGGTCTACAATGAGCAGTTCTTC.

The chain links TRBV28 to TRBJ1-2; no clear D gene. CDR1 and CDR2 from the germline V gene are MDHEN and SYDVKM. This CDR3 is built from 14 residues. V shed 3 bases and J shed 4 bases, with 12 bases lying between them. CDR3 nucleotides: TGTGCCAGCAGTTTTGGCGGCTCGATCTATGGCTACACCTTC. Translating it yields CASSFGGSIYGYTF.

A remark on this clone: Other DNA sequences in the sample encode the same CDR3. The chain is built from TRBV28 and TRBJ1-4; D remains unclear. The germline gives CDR1 MDHEN, CDR2 SYDVKM. CDR3 length equals 15 residues. V lost 4 bases to trimming and J lost 0 bases, with 9 bases between them. The CDR3 coding sequence is TGTGCCAGCAGTTCCCCGCGGGCAACTAATGAAAAACTGTTTTTT. As protein: CASSSPRATNEKLFF.